The entry below describes one T cell receptor beta chain. Which antigen it targets is not known. Base qualities are not at hand, and no much larger clone is one base apart. The record originates from a study of T cells after yellow fever vaccination (dated by TCRdb to about 2019). In the study overall: Libraries from fractions with low cell numbers were prepared with the SMART-Seq v4 Ultra Low Input RNA kit. Blood samples were taken at several timepoints before and after primary and secondary immunization, and bulk PBMC replicates and cell subsets were isolated. Two healthy male donors, one aged 18 to 30 and one aged 30 to 40 years, were included in the cohort. To track T-cell clones before and after primary and booster YFV17D yellow fever vaccination, bulk TCR alpha and beta repertoires were sequenced longitudinally.

In light of the paper, this sample's treatment or condition label describes: live attenuated yellow fever vaccine strain. At every blood-draw timepoint, two biological replicates of bulk PBMCs were collected. PBMCs were isolated from peripheral blood using a standard Ficoll-Paque protocol. TriZol was used to extract RNA from bulk PBMCs, from CD4 and CD8 fractions, and from dextramer-positive and dextramer-negative fractions. Synthesis of TCR cDNA relied on 5'RACE template switching, a step that introduced a universal primer site along with unique molecular identifiers. Priming of cDNA synthesis was performed from both the TCR alpha and TCR beta constant segments. Libraries were amplified in two PCR steps, with sample barcodes and sequencing adapters added in the second step. Libraries were sequenced on Illumina HiSeq 2500 (2x100 bp) or NovaSeq (2x150 bp). The paper's processing steps were these. Reads were demultiplexed and collapsed into UMI consensus sequences with MIGEC, and V(D)J alignment was performed with MiXCR. Using edgeR on replicate PBMC samples, clonotypes were called vaccine-responding if FDR was below 0.01 and the log2 fold change was above 5 up to day 15. Each bulk clonotype was labeled CD4 or CD8 based on which sequenced repertoire, CD4 or CD8, contained the clonotype at higher abundance. Using fastp trimming at Q25 and MiXCR clonotype assembly, TCRdb reanalyzed the public sequencing data and kept in-frame beta chains. Every CDR3 protein is listed once, alongside the most common genes and DNA of its rows. The authors' filters were not applied to this entry. A total of about 350,000 distinct CDR3 sequences appear in this sample, around 10% of them only once. More than 15% of the sample belongs to the ten largest clones.

General study outcomes and caveats: Most clones expanded after primary vaccination were re-detected after the booster (approximately 95% of CD4 and around 88% of CD8), suggesting broad memory maintenance. FACS-sorted repertoires could contain abundant contaminating clonotypes from the bulk population, so computational filtering was required. Because the study included only a couple of donors, the extent to which the findings can be generalized is limited. The secondary T-cell response was found to be weaker but faster than the primary response, with a peak reached on day 5 rather than on day 15. A small share of clonotypes occurred in both CD4 and CD8 compartments, likely arising from convergent recombination.

The junction carries 18 bases between V and J, which are trimmed by 5 bases and 10 bases respectively. The CDR3 goes from the cysteine to the valine over 13 residues. Only the CDR3 region is kept as DNA, spanning 39 bases read in frame from base 1. The germline V gene yields MDHEN for CDR1 and SYDVKM for CDR2. The source was PBMCs, collected on the day of the first yellow fever vaccination. This sequence was found in a man aged 18 to 30 who received the YFV17D yellow fever vaccine. Recombination joined TRBV28 with TRBJ2-7; 5 matching bases give a weak D call of TRBD2. The DNA sequence is as follows: TGTGCCAGCAGTCTTGGGTCCTCCCGGGAACAGTACGTC. Translated, it gives CASSLGSSREQYV.